These 14 T cell receptor beta chains share one sample of origin, sequenced in a study of OX40 agonist ivuxolimab in advanced cancers. Profiling relied on immunoSEQ multiplex PCR, and the TCRdb table lists in-frame clones only, not all of them. The sample has some 100,000 clones; more than 75% are singletons. The material sequenced was CD4+ or CD8+ T cells sorted from blood, taken in a trial of the OX40 agonist ivuxolimab. The receptors here all came from an adult with an advanced solid tumor such as melanoma, head and neck, liver or kidney cancer.

The rearrangement uses TRBV7-3 and TRBJ2-2; tentative D call: TRBD2 (6 bases). The CDR3 is made up of 15 amino acids. Trimming shortened V by 2 bases and J by 5 bases, and 12 bases separated the two germline ends. CDR1 SGHTA and CDR2 FQGTGA come from the germline V gene. CDR3 residues: CASSLFRERTGELFF. In nucleotides, the CDR3 is TGTGCCAGCAGCTTATTCCGGGAGAGGACCGGGGAGCTGTTTTTT.

V and J are TRBV10-3 and TRBJ2-3; D possibly corresponds to TRBD2 (6 bases). The CDR3 has 15 amino acids. The V and J ends lost 5 bases and 3 bases respectively, with 15 bases between them. Germline V CDR1 and CDR2: ENHRY, SYGVKD. Written as DNA, the CDR3 is TGTGCCATCAGTACCTCAACGGGAGAAACAGATACGCAGTATTTT. This sequence encodes CAISTSTGETDTQYF.

This chain links TRBV19 with TRBJ2-5; TRBD1 is a possible D gene (5 bases). This CDR3 region has 15 residues. CDR1 is LNHDA and CDR2 is SQIVND in the germline V gene (reference sequence). Between the trimmed V and J ends, which lost 5 bases and 3 bases, there was a span of 16 bases. The CDR3 here is CASSGTGAGEETQYF. CDR3 in DNA: TGTGCCAGTAGTGGAACAGGCGCCGGTGAAGAGACCCAGTACTTC.

V is TRBV19 and J is TRBJ1-5, with D possibly being TRBD1 (6 bases). The CDR3 extends over 15 amino acids. The V gene lost 3 bases and the J gene lost 6 bases, with 15 bases spanning the gap. Per the germline V gene, CDR1 is LNHDA and CDR2 is SQIVND (reference sequence). CDR3 nucleotide sequence: TGTGCCAGTAGTATTTCCGACAGGCGAGGTCAGCCCCAGCATTTT. This gives the protein CASSISDRRGQPQHF.

This sequence joins TRBV5-4 and TRBJ2-2; maybe TRBD2 (6 bases). This CDR3 has 14 amino acids. The germline CDR1 and CDR2 sequences are SGHNT and YYREEE (reference sequence). The V and J ends lost 1 base and 4 bases respectively, with 8 bases between them. The DNA of the CDR3 is TGTGCCAGCAGCTTGTACGGGAGCACCGGGGAGCTGTTTTTT. Amino acids: CASSLYGSTGELFF.

The rearrangement uses TRBV9 and TRBJ2-7; 9 nucleotides match TRBD2. The CDR3 length is 14 residues. V was clipped by 3 bases and J by 2 bases; unmatched bases: 3. Looked up from germline, CDR1 is SGDLS and CDR2 is YYNGEE. CDR3 sequence (DNA): TGTGCCAGCAGCGGACTAGCGGTTACCTACGAGCAGTACTTC. Amino acids: CASSGLAVTYEQYF.

V gene TRBV6-1 combines with J gene TRBJ2-7; 8 nucleotides align to TRBD2. The ends lost 2 bases at V and 1 base at J; junction bases unmatched: 7. CDR1 is MNHNS and CDR2 is SASEGT in the germline V gene. The CDR3 totals 16 residues. This CDR3 reads CASSELSGSRSYEQYF. The CDR3 DNA sequence: TGTGCCAGCAGTGAACTAAGCGGGAGTCGTTCCTACGAGCAGTACTTC.

This chain uses TRBV9 with TRBJ1-1; TRBD1 matches at 7 bases. V was clipped by 4 bases and J by 3 bases; unmatched bases: 3. The CDR3 is 13 residues long. Germline V gene sequence: CDR1 SGDLS, CDR2 YYNGEE. The CDR3 loop reads CASSLTGDTEAFF. The DNA of the CDR3 is TGTGCCAGCAGCTTAACAGGGGACACTGAAGCTTTCTTT.

The chain couples TRBV10-1 to TRBJ2-7, with TRBD1 matching 9 bases. Germline V gene sequence: CDR1 WNHNN, CDR2 SYGVQD (reference sequence). This CDR3 has 15 amino acids. V lost 6 bases, J lost 3 bases, and 9 bases stayed unmatched. CDR3 sequence reads: CASRPRGTGIYEQYF. CDR3 sequence (DNA): TGCGCCAGCAGGCCCCGCGGGACAGGGATCTACGAGCAGTACTTC.

The chain carries TRBV2 and TRBJ1-1; D ambiguous. Deletions cut 1 base from V and 2 bases from J, with 8 bases between. The V gene's germline CDR1 is SNHLY and CDR2 FYNNEI. The CDR3 has 14 residues. The CDR3 DNA is TGTGCCAGCAGTGAAGTCCTACCTAACACTGAAGCTTTCTTT. Residues: CASSEVLPNTEAFF.

CDR3 coding DNA: TGTGCCAGCAGCCCTAGTTGGGGAACCCCGCGCACAGATACGCAGTATTTT. Amino acids: CASSPSWGTPRTDTQYF. The chain combines TRBV11-3 with TRBJ2-3; D is undetermined. Trimming took 5 bases from V and 1 from J, leaving 19 bases between them. The germline gives CDR1 SGHNT, CDR2 YENEEA. This CDR3 has 17 amino acids.

The chain couples TRBV28 to TRBJ2-2; 8 nucleotides match TRBD1. V was pared by 5 bases and J by 4 bases, with 3 bases of the junction left unmatched. The CDR3 has 14 residues. Per germline, CDR1 MDHEN and CDR2 SYDVKM. CDR3 sequence: CASSLTGGTGELFF. The CDR3 DNA follows: TGTGCCAGCAGTCTTACAGGGGGCACCGGGGAGCTGTTTTTT.

The table lists this clone with a few counts. The V call is TRBV11-3, the J call TRBJ2-3; TRBD1 agrees at 7 bases. The ends lost 2 bases at V and 4 bases at J; junction bases unmatched: 9. The CDR3 is made up of 16 amino acids. CDR1 and CDR2 from the germline V gene are SGHNT and YENEEA. CDR3 sequence (DNA): TGTGCCAGCAGCTTAAGTCTAGCAGGGGGTGCAGATACGCAGTATTTT. It translates to CASSLSLAGGADTQYF.

The gene calls are TRBV7-2 and TRBJ1-2; D possibly corresponds to TRBD1 (6 bases). V was trimmed by 8 bases and J by 3 bases, leaving 16 bases between them. CDR1 is SGHTA, CDR2 FQGNSA, per germline. The CDR3 is 14 residues long. This CDR3 is CASRKTGADYGYTF. CDR3 DNA sequence: TGTGCCAGCCGTAAAACGGGGGCCGACTATGGCTACACCTTC.